Presented here are 21 T cell receptor beta chains from one specimen sequenced in a study of control samples from healthy donors and cancer patients. Profiling relied on immunoSEQ multiplex PCR, and the TCRdb table lists in-frame clones only, not all of them. The sample includes roughly 14,000 clones, around 87% of them seen just once. The sample consisted of PBMCs. These receptors came from a woman in her 70s with colorectal cancer.

The rearrangement joins TRBV10-3 to TRBJ1-2; D gene ambiguous. The germline V and J ends were trimmed by 10 bases and 1 base, with 13 bases remaining between them. Germline lookup yields CDR1 ENHRY and CDR2 SYGVKD. The CDR3 consists of 13 residues. CDR3 coding DNA: TGTGCCACCAGCCCAGTTGATAACTATGGCTACACCTTC. This codes for CATSPVDNYGYTF.

V and J are TRBV4-2 and TRBJ2-3, with 12 bases aligning to TRBD2. Germline-derived CDR1 and CDR2 are LGHNA and YNFKEQ. The CDR3 covers 16 residues. V trimming: 4 bases; J trimming: 14 bases; junction bases outside the gene matches: 16. CDR3 loop: CASSRDRDLAGGQPYF. CDR3 nucleotides: TGTGCCAGCAGCCGAGACAGGGATCTAGCGGGGGGGCAACCGTATTTT.

CDR3 in amino acids: CASSHPPGQVYGYTF. CDR3 sequence (DNA): TGCGCCAGCAGCCATCCCCCGGGACAGGTCTATGGCTACACCTTC. The V call is TRBV4-1, the J call TRBJ1-2; 8 bases are a match to TRBD1. This CDR3 is 15 amino acids long. The ends lost 3 bases at V and 4 bases at J; junction bases unmatched: 7. Germline-derived CDR1 and CDR2 are MGHRA and YSYEKL.

V and J are TRBV3-1 (or the pseudogene TRBV3-2) and TRBJ1-6, with D possibly matching TRBD1 (5 bases). This CDR3 has 14 residues. CDR1 LGHDT and CDR2 YNNKEL come from the germline V gene (reference sequence). V lost 1 base and J lost 5, with 6 bases in between. The CDR3 bases are TGTGCCAGCAGCCAAGGAGGGGATAATTCACCCCTCCACTTT. This sequence encodes CASSQGGDNSPLHF.

The chain carries TRBV14 and TRBJ1-1; D remains unclear. The CDR3 is 13 residues long. In germline, CDR1 is SGHDN, CDR2 FVKESK. The ends were cut back, 4 bases at V and 5 bases at J, with 11 bases in the middle. The CDR3 protein is CASSLTRGTEAFF. CDR3 DNA: TGTGCCAGCAGCCTAACACGAGGGACTGAAGCTTTCTTT.

The J gene is TRBJ1-4, the V gene TRBV5-4; D not resolved. Germline CDR1 and CDR2: SGHNT and YYREEE (reference sequence). V lost 1 base and J 5 bases, leaving 12 bases between the germline ends. The CDR3 is 15 amino acids. CDR3 in amino acids: CASSLRGTANEKLFF. CDR3 bases: TGTGCCAGCAGCTTGAGAGGAACGGCAAATGAAAAACTGTTTTTT. Together with reference TRBV5-4 and TRBJ1-4, the CDR3 gives the full variable domain: ETGVTQSPTHLIKTRGQQVTLRCSSQSGHNTVSWYQQALGQGPQFIFQYYREEENGRGNFPPRFSGLQFPNYSSELNVNALELDDSALYLCASSLRGTANEKLFFGSGTQLSVL.

This clone appeared once. The chain has TRBV9 and TRBJ1-2, with D possibly being TRBD1 (6 bases). The V end was cut by 3 bases, the J end by 6 bases, with 15 bases between. CDR1 is SGDLS, CDR2 YYNGEE, per germline. The CDR3 runs 14 residues. The CDR3 nucleotides are TGTGCCAGCAGCGAACCCAACAGGGTGAATGGCTACACCTTC. Protein product: CASSEPNRVNGYTF.

The chain links TRBV5-1 to TRBJ2-2; 7 nucleotides line up with TRBD1. Looked up from germline, CDR1 is SGHRS and CDR2 is YFSETQ. The ends lost 6 bases at V and 2 bases at J; junction bases unmatched: 4. CDR3 size: 14 residues. Here the CDR3 DNA reads TGCGCCAGCAATACAGGGGCAAACACCGGGGAGCTGTTTTTT. It codes for CASNTGANTGELFF.

CDR3 loop: CASSAASGGEDQETQYF. The CDR3 nucleotides are TGTGCCAGCAGTGCGGCTAGCGGGGGGGAAGACCAAGAGACCCAGTACTTC. This sequence joins TRBV2 and TRBJ2-5; TRBD2 matches 12 bases. The CDR3 consists of 17 residues. Per germline, CDR1 SNHLY and CDR2 FYNNEI. V gave up 4 bases and J gave up 0 bases; unmatched junction bases: 6.

This chain joins TRBV5-1 and TRBJ2-7; D call uncertain. The CDR3 runs to 13 residues. The V gene lost 0 bases and the J gene lost 4 bases, with 8 bases spanning the gap. Germline CDR1 reads SGHRS; CDR2 reads YFSETQ. The CDR3, as DNA: TGCGCCAGCAGCTTGGATTGGGGATACGAGCAGTACTTC. Translating gives CASSLDWGYEQYF.

The V and J genes are TRBV30 and TRBJ1-2; 7 nucleotides line up with TRBD1. CDR3 size: 15 residues. Germline assignment: CDR1 GTSNPN and CDR2 SVGIG (reference sequence). Germline trimming cut 1 base from V and 8 bases from J; bases unmatched to any gene: 13. In nucleotides, the CDR3 is TGTGCCTGGAGTGCGTCCCACAGGGGATCTTCCGGCTACACCTTC. Encoded protein: CAWSASHRGSSGYTF. Variable domain in full (rest from reference TRBV30 and TRBJ1-2): SQTIHQWPATLVQPVGSPLSLECTVEGTSNPNLYWYRQAAGRGLQLLFYSVGIGQISSEVPQNLSASRPQDRQFILSSKKLLLSDSGFYLCAWSASHRGSSGYTFGSGTRLTVV.

V gene TRBV21-1 combines with J gene TRBJ2-1. TRBV21-1 is recorded as a pseudogene. The CDR3 runs 18 residues. The chain's CDR3 is CASSKKGAQTLSYNEQFF. CDR3 nucleotide sequence: TGTGCCAGCAGCAAAAAGGGCGCTCAGACCCTCTCCTACAATGAGCAGTTCTTC.

V and J are TRBV4-3 and TRBJ1-6; maybe TRBD1 (6 bases). Per the germline V gene, CDR1 is LGHNA and CDR2 is YSLEER. This CDR3 contains 16 residues. V was shortened by 5 bases and J by 5 bases, with 16 bases between the two germline ends. Here the CDR3 DNA reads TGCGCCAGCAGCACAGGGAGGAGGCTGAATAATTCACCCCTCCACTTT. It yields the protein CASSTGRRLNNSPLHF.

The chain couples TRBV29-1 to TRBJ2-7; D remains ambiguous. The germline V gene has CDR1 SQVTM and CDR2 ANQGSEA. This CDR3 region has 13 residues. The ends were cut back, 0 bases at V and 0 bases at J, with 6 bases in the middle. CDR3 in amino acids: CSVEDGSSYEQYF. The CDR3 DNA is TGCAGCGTTGAAGATGGGTCCTCCTACGAGCAGTACTTC.

About this clone itself: Other nucleotide sequences from this sample produce the same CDR3. The chain couples TRBV5-6 to TRBJ1-1; D is unclear. V lost 0 bases and J lost 5, with 5 bases in between. The CDR3 has 12 amino acids. Germline-derived CDR1 and CDR2 are SGHDT and YYEEEE. CDR3 sequence: CASSLVGTEAFF. The CDR3 DNA reads TGTGCCAGCAGCTTGGTTGGGACTGAAGCTTTCTTT.

The J gene is TRBJ1-1, the V gene TRBV25-1; D is undetermined. The germline CDR1 and CDR2 sequences are MGHDK and SYGVNS. The length of the CDR3 is 11 residues. Trimming shortened V by 3 bases and J by 13 bases, and 12 bases separated the two germline ends. CDR3 residues: CASSDGPGVFF. CDR3 DNA: TGTGCCAGCAGTGATGGGCCAGGCGTTTTCTTT. The whole variable domain, filled in from reference TRBV25-1 and TRBJ1-1, reads EADIYQTPRYLVIGTGKKITLECSQTMGHDKMYWYQQDPGMELHLIHYSYGVNSTEKGDLSSESTVSRIRTEHFPLTLESARPSHTSQYLCASSDGPGVFFGQGTRLTVV.

This clone was seen just once. V gene TRBV9 combines with J gene TRBJ1-1; 8 bases are shared with TRBD1. The CDR3 covers 15 residues. With V trimmed by 0 bases and J by 1 base, 2 bases remained unmatched. Germline V gene sequence: CDR1 SGDLS, CDR2 YYNGEE. The CDR3 DNA reads TGTGCCAGCAGCGTAGGGACAGGGTCGAACACTGAAGCTTTCTTT. The encoded protein is CASSVGTGSNTEAFF.

The chain links TRBV30 to TRBJ2-5; 12 nucleotides align to TRBD2. Germline-derived CDR1 and CDR2 are GTSNPN and SVGIG (reference sequence). Germline trimming cut 4 bases from V and 3 bases from J; bases unmatched to any gene: 3. The CDR3 spans 14 residues. CDR3 amino acids: CAWTLAGGEETQYF. The CDR3 DNA sequence: TGTGCCTGGACCCTAGCGGGAGGGGAAGAGACCCAGTACTTC.

The chain employs TRBV2 and TRBJ1-2, with D uncertain. The CDR3 has 13 residues. Per germline, CDR1 SNHLY and CDR2 FYNNEI. Between the trimmed V and J ends, which lost 4 bases and 0 bases, there was a span of 6 bases. CDR3: CASSVPANYGYTF. The CDR3 DNA sequence: TGTGCCAGCAGTGTACCAGCTAACTATGGCTACACCTTC.

This chain joins TRBV15 and TRBJ2-3, with TRBD2 identical over 7 bases. Trimming cost V 8 bases and J 0 bases; bases outside gene matches: 8. CDR1 is LNHNV and CDR2 is YYDKDF in the germline V gene (reference sequence). The length of the CDR3 is 15 residues. For the CDR3, the DNA is TGTGCCACCCTCCGGGGGGTCCATAGCACAGATACGCAGTATTTT. Protein sequence: CATLRGVHSTDTQYF.

The J gene is TRBJ2-7, the V gene TRBV12-3 or TRBV12-4; D gene ambiguous. Deletions cut 5 bases from V and 3 bases from J, with 5 bases between. This CDR3 is 11 amino acids long. CDR3 in amino acids: CASSVFYEQYF. The CDR3 region has the DNA TGTGCCAGCAGTGTTTTCTACGAGCAGTACTTC.